One sample yielded the 4 T cell receptor beta chains listed below, sequenced in a study of T cells in Graves' hyperthyroidism and ophthalmopathy. Using RNA transcripts as the source, TCR beta CDR3 regions were amplified. The TCR CDR3 was amplified in a first-round RT-PCR using the HTBI primer set. MiXCR, run by TCRdb on the multiplex PCR reads, gives a single entry per CDR3 protein. Seen here are hundreds of thousands of distinct CDR3 sequences, over 11% observed once, and the top ten hold less than 6%. The specimen was blood. These receptors were obtained from a woman aged 25 to 39 with Graves' hyperthyroidism that later progressed to Graves' ophthalmopathy.

This clonotype was picked up many times. The chain combines TRBV5-1 with TRBJ2-7, with TRBD1 matching over 7 bases. The junction had 7 bases not matched to a gene; V was cut back by 0 bases and J by 4 bases. In germline, CDR1 is SGHRS, CDR2 YFSETQ. The CDR3 runs to 15 residues. Written as DNA, the CDR3 is TGCGCCAGCAGCTTGGAGGGGGCCCTGACGTACGAGCAGTACTTC. Translation gives CASSLEGALTYEQYF.

Remarks on this clonotype: Possible read error: a much larger clone is one base away. Written as DNA, the CDR3 is TGTGCCAGCAGAAGATCCGGGTACACTGAAGCTTTCTTT. Its translation: CASRRSGYTEAFF. The rearrangement links TRBV6-2 or TRBV6-3 to TRBJ1-1, with D unclear. CDR3 size: 13 residues. V was cut by 6 bases and J by 3 bases, with 11 bases left in between. CDR1 is MNHEY, CDR2 SVGEGT, per germline.

A few counts support this clonotype. The chain is built from TRBV18 and TRBJ2-7; tentatively, D is TRBD1 or TRBD2 (5 bases each). This CDR3 has 13 amino acids. Germline assignment: CDR1 KGHSH and CDR2 LQKENI. The germline V and J ends were trimmed by 1 base and 7 bases, with 11 bases remaining between them. CDR3 protein: CASSPQQGREQYF. In nucleotides, the CDR3 is TGTGCCAGCTCACCACAGCAGGGACGGGAGCAGTACTTC.

This clonotype was picked up a small number of times. The chain employs TRBV24-1 and TRBJ2-3; TRBD1 might be the D (6 bases). The CDR3 sequence is 13 residues long. Trimming took off 4 bases at V and 4 bases at J, with 8 bases between the two ends. CDR1 and CDR2 from the germline V gene are KGHDR and SFDVKD. CDR3 residues: CATSEGAPDTQYF. The CDR3 DNA is TGTGCCACCAGTGAGGGGGCCCCAGATACGCAGTATTTT.